The clone carrying this T cell receptor (beta chain) was detected only a few times. These data come from a study of beta chain features in type 1 diabetes. The whole isolated RNA underwent reverse transcription, so sequencing captured expressed TCRB transcripts. Assay: immunoSEQ multiplex PCR; the TCRdb copy retains only in-frame clones and omits some. There are some 330,000 clones in the sample; 9.5% to 11% occur only once, and around 0.015% lies in the top ten. Trimming took off 4 bases at V and 0 bases at J, with 8 bases between the two ends. The CDR3 sequence is 14 residues long. CDR1 is LNHDA and CDR2 is SQIVND in the germline V gene (reference sequence).

This sequence was found in a woman under 40 in good health. The chain recombines TRBV19 with TRBJ2-3; D is unresolved. Input material: naive CD4+ T cells from blood. The chain's CDR3 is CASSRSTSTDTQYF. The CDR3 DNA sequence: TGTGCCAGTAGTAGGAGTACGAGCACAGATACGCAGTATTTT.